This T cell receptor beta chain was obtained from a study of blood T cell repertoires in COVID-19. On the study more broadly: Acute and convalescent COVID-19 samples came from the United States, Italy and Spain.

Clones were sequenced by immunoSEQ multiplex PCR, and TCRdb holds only the in-frame ones, with some missing. The sample records approximately 190,000 clones, about 85% being singletons. J lost 3 bases, V lost 9 bases, and 10 bases had no gene match. Germline-derived CDR1 and CDR2 are SGHDN and FVKESK. The CDR3 length is 15 residues. The source of this sequence is a human donor in a cohort sampled during active COVID-19. Input material: peripheral blood. This chain joins TRBV14 and TRBJ2-2; TRBD1 aligns across 7 bases. CDR3 amino acids: CASLRQGTDTGELFF. As DNA, the CDR3 is TGTGCCAGTCTGCGACAGGGTACAGACACCGGGGAGCTGTTTTTT.